These 18 T cell receptor beta chains share one sample of origin, sequenced in a study of T cell repertoires in cytomegalovirus infection. TCRdb passed the reads through MiXCR, listing each CDR3 protein once. In the table there are 650,000 to 850,000 distinct CDR3 sequences, under 35% of which are singletons. Antigens for these TCRs are unknown. The specimen comprised cultured CD8+ T cells from PBMCs, sampled from culture after CMV antigen stimulation. These receptors all come from a human donor in good health (CMV status not recorded). Some clones in this sample may be carry-over from other donors' samples.

The chain joins TRBV27 to TRBJ2-3, with 8 bases identical to TRBD1. The J segment lost 1 base and the V segment lost 4 bases, leaving 7 bases of the junction unmatched. CDR1 MNHEY and CDR2 SMNVEV come from the germline V gene (reference sequence). The CDR3 totals 16 residues. The CDR3 nucleotides read TGTGCCAGCAGTTCACGACAGGGGTACCGCACAGATACGCAGTATTTT. This translates into CASSSRQGYRTDTQYF.

The chain carries TRBV14 and TRBJ2-7; D call uncertain. V was shortened by 1 base and J by 3 bases, with 13 bases between the two germline ends. Germline V gene sequence: CDR1 SGHDN, CDR2 FVKESK. The CDR3 covers 15 residues. The CDR3 bases are TGTGCCAGCAGCCAAGGAATCCTTAGGGACTACGAGCAGTACTTC. Translation: CASSQGILRDYEQYF.

This clonotype was observed a handful of times. CDR3 sequence reads: CASRYWGSTDTQYF. For the CDR3, the DNA is TGTGCCAGCAGGTACTGGGGTAGCACAGATACGCAGTATTTT. The chain joins TRBV11-1 to TRBJ2-3; D gene uncertain. Trimming took 6 bases from V and 0 from J, leaving 10 bases between them. The CDR3 has 14 amino acids. Germline loops: CDR1 SGHAT, CDR2 FQDESV (reference sequence).

This clonotype was counted a few times. V and J are TRBV6-5 and TRBJ1-1; maybe TRBD1 (6 bases). The length of the CDR3 is 15 residues. V was cut by 5 bases and J by 11 bases, with 24 bases left in between. CDR1 and CDR2 from the germline V gene are MNHEY and SVGAGI. The CDR3 bases are TGTGCCAGCAGTCCCTCCGGGCCCGGGGGCAAGAGGGCTTTCTTT. Encoded protein: CASSPSGPGGKRAFF.

This clonotype was seen more than once but under ten times. The gene calls are TRBV27 and TRBJ1-5, with D maybe TRBD1 (6 bases). The germline V gene encodes CDR1 MNHEY and CDR2 SMNVEV (reference sequence). The CDR3 covers 14 residues. Trimming removed 6 bases at V and 1 base at J, with 10 bases between. CDR3 sequence: CASRGAGSNQPQHF. CDR3 DNA sequence: TGTGCCAGCAGGGGGGCCGGCAGCAATCAGCCCCAGCATTTT.

The chain recombines TRBV4-2 with TRBJ1-4; no firm D call. V shed 2 bases and J shed 2 bases, with 12 bases lying between them. CDR3 size: 16 residues. In germline, CDR1 is LGHNA, CDR2 YNFKEQ. In DNA form, the CDR3 reads TGTGCCAGCAGCCAACCACCTGTCGGCACTAATGAAAAACTGTTTTTT. As protein: CASSQPPVGTNEKLFF.

This clonotype was seen only a few times. The chain has TRBV6-6 and TRBJ2-2; tentatively, D is TRBD2 (6 bases). The V gene lost 5 bases and the J gene lost 4 bases, with 8 bases spanning the gap. Germline assignment: CDR1 MNHNY and CDR2 SVGAGI (reference sequence). CDR3 length equals 13 residues. The CDR3 loop reads CASSRDFTGELFF. The CDR3 DNA is TGTGCCAGCAGTAGGGACTTCACCGGGGAGCTGTTTTTT.

The chain couples TRBV20-1 to TRBJ2-5, with unresolved D. Germline V gives CDR1 DFQATT, CDR2 SNEGSKA (reference sequence). The CDR3 covers 13 residues. Trimming cost V 4 bases and J 2 bases, with 11 bases left between them. This CDR3 is CSATGENQETQYF. The CDR3 DNA is TGCAGTGCTACCGGCGAGAATCAAGAGACCCAGTACTTC.

The V and J genes are TRBV24-1 and TRBJ1-2; TRBD1 matches 7 bases. The ends lost 4 bases at V and 11 bases at J; junction bases unmatched: 9. This CDR3 has 13 residues. Germline loops: CDR1 KGHDR, CDR2 SFDVKD. CDR3 residues: CATSDIDRERYTF. The DNA for the CDR3 is TGTGCCACCAGTGACATCGACAGGGAAAGATACACCTTC.

This clonotype was detected ten times or more. The chain employs TRBV6-6 and TRBJ2-1, with D perhaps TRBD2 (7 bases). Germline values: CDR1 MNHNY, CDR2 SVGAGI (reference sequence). V gave up 2 bases and J gave up 5 bases, with 16 bases separating them. CDR3 size: 16 residues. CDR3 residues: CASSYPSGTLNNEQFF. The CDR3 region has the DNA TGTGCCAGCAGTTACCCGAGCGGGACACTGAACAATGAGCAGTTCTTC.

This sequence joins TRBV4-2 and TRBJ2-1; perhaps TRBD2 as D (5 bases). The germline gives CDR1 LGHNA, CDR2 YNFKEQ. The CDR3 loop spans 15 amino acids. Deletions cut 0 bases from V and 8 bases from J, with 14 bases between. In DNA form, the CDR3 reads TGTGCCAGCAGCCAAGAAGATAGGGAGAGGGATGAGCAGTTCTTC. This codes for CASSQEDRERDEQFF.

The chain recombines TRBV6-6 with TRBJ2-7; the match to TRBD1 covers 8 bases. V was clipped by 6 bases and J by 4 bases; unmatched bases: 8. Germline V gene sequence: CDR1 MNHNY, CDR2 SVGAGI (reference sequence). The CDR3 is 14 residues long. The CDR3 spells CASSELQGVYEQYV. The DNA for the CDR3 is TGTGCCAGCAGCGAGCTACAGGGGGTGTACGAGCAGTACGTC.

This clonotype was counted between two and nine times. V is TRBV4-3 and J is TRBJ1-2, with 10 bases lining up with TRBD1. The V and J ends lost 0 bases and 4 bases, in that order; junction bases with no gene match: 11. Looked up from germline, CDR1 is LGHNA and CDR2 is YSLEER. CDR3 length: 18 amino acids. CDR3 region: CASSQDFGPTGGSYGYTF. Here the CDR3 DNA reads TGCGCCAGCAGCCAAGACTTTGGGCCGACAGGGGGCTCCTATGGCTACACCTTC.

This clonotype was recorded a few times. J is TRBJ2-1 and V is TRBV28; a weak D match, TRBD1 (7 bases). In germline, CDR1 is MDHEN, CDR2 SYDVKM. Trimming took 6 bases from V and 2 from J, leaving 17 bases between them. The CDR3 is made up of 16 amino acids. This CDR3 is CASSLLEGAPYNEQFF. CDR3 coding DNA: TGTGCCAGCAGCCTTCTGGAGGGGGCCCCCTACAATGAGCAGTTCTTC.

This chain connects TRBV3-1 to TRBJ2-1, with D possibly being TRBD1 or TRBD2 (5 bases each). This CDR3 is 18 amino acids long. Trimming pared 0 bases from V and 0 bases from J, leaving 15 bases between. Germline CDR1 LGHDT, CDR2 YNNKEL (reference sequence). CDR3 amino acids: CASSQDPWDVSSYNEQFF. Written as DNA, the CDR3 is TGTGCCAGCAGCCAAGATCCTTGGGACGTTAGCTCCTACAATGAGCAGTTCTTC.

This clonotype occurred a few times. The conserved closing phenylalanine or tryptophan is absent in this CDR3, likely reflecting a read error. The limits of the CDR3 on the DNA are not certain, so only TCRdb's listed CDR3 is given. This chain connects TRBV11-3 to TRBJ2-7. The CDR3 sequence runs 8 residues, both termini included. Germline values: CDR1 SGHNT, CDR2 YENEEA. CDR3 in amino acids: CASTQPFI.

This clonotype showed up many times. The rearrangement joins TRBV7-2 to TRBJ2-5, with 8 positions matching TRBD2. The CDR3 consists of 15 residues. V lost 4 bases to trimming and J lost 5 bases; unmatched junction nucleotides: 9. The germline gives CDR1 SGHTA, CDR2 FQGNSA. The CDR3 sequence is CASSSTRLAKETQYF. The DNA of the CDR3 is TGTGCCAGCAGCTCCACGAGACTAGCGAAGGAGACCCAGTACTTC.

This clonotype was seen once. V usage is TRBV7-6 and J usage is TRBJ2-5; maybe TRBD1 (5 bases). There are 13 residues in the CDR3. The germline V and J ends were trimmed by 5 bases and 10 bases, with 17 bases remaining between them. Germline V CDR1 and CDR2: SGHVS, FNYEAQ. The CDR3 sequence: CASSPRPGRDQYF. The CDR3 DNA reads as TGTGCCAGCAGCCCACGCCCCGGCAGGGACCAGTACTTC.